These T cell receptor beta chains were read from a single sample in a study of CD8 T cells in ankylosing spondylitis. MiXCR, run by TCRdb on the 5' RACE reads, gives a single entry per CDR3 protein. This sample has 250,000 to 350,000 distinct CDR3 sequences; roughly 20% occur once, and the top ten carry roughly 7.3%. The specimen was blood, either unsorted or a sorted T cell fraction (not recorded which). The receptors were sampled from a male donor with ankylosing spondylitis or in good health (not recorded which). CDR3s include the opening cysteine and the closing phenylalanine or tryptophan. The D gene is left open where the match is weak.

d_call	v_call	j_call	cdr3_aa
TRBD1	TRBV7-2	TRBJ1-1	CASSPGGQLNTEAFF
.	TRBV28	TRBJ2-3	CASSNQETHTDTQYF
.	TRBV5-1	TRBJ2-2	CASRVGGSSTGELFF
TRBD2	TRBV20-1	TRBJ2-5	CSASRLAGVQETQYF
TRBD2	TRBV5-5	TRBJ2-3	CASRRTSGRITDTQYF
.	TRBV11-2	TRBJ2-1	CASMDRTYNEQFF
.	TRBV12-3/TRBV12-4	TRBJ2-3	CASRNSNAGVRTDTQYF
.	TRBV4-1	TRBJ2-4	CASSQTPAAIIAKNIQYF
.	TRBV29-1	TRBJ1-1	CSGKDGRPEAFF
.	TRBV29-1	TRBJ1-2	CSVEDPGGSGYTF
.	TRBV27	TRBJ2-3	CASSFHNTQYF
.	TRBV10-2	TRBJ2-3	CASTGSGTDTQYF
.	TRBV5-1	TRBJ2-1	CASSLQGVYNEQFF
.	TRBV20-1	TRBJ1-6	CSARATPLATLHF
.	TRBV5-1	TRBJ1-5	CASSLMGASNQPQHF
TRBD1	TRBV5-1	TRBJ1-1	CASSLDRGWAFF
.	TRBV24-1	TRBJ2-1	CATSPQSGRSYNEQFF
TRBD1	TRBV3-1	TRBJ2-1	CVSSQVPGQGSDNEQFF
.	TRBV6-1	TRBJ1-1	CASRKGLVTEAFF
TRBD2	TRBV20-1	TRBJ2-1	CSASSRLAGVPLNEQFF
.	TRBV9	TRBJ2-3	CASSVEVTGDPTDTQYF
TRBD1	TRBV7-6	TRBJ1-1	CASSYGTGETEAFF
TRBD1	TRBV28	TRBJ2-5	CASSSTGGDRYQETQYF
.	TRBV20-1	TRBJ1-4	CSASSDATNEKLFF
TRBD2	TRBV7-8	TRBJ2-1	CASSSGREGEQFF
.	TRBV5-1	TRBJ2-1	CASSLVQASGEQFF
TRBD2	TRBV24-1	TRBJ2-5	CATSDPRGGGETQYF
.	TRBV12-3/TRBV12-4	TRBJ1-1	CASTRGGYTEAFF
.	TRBV5-1	TRBJ1-2	CASSPTGSYNYGYTF
.	TRBV5-1	TRBJ2-1	CASSAAGSGSYNEQFF
.	TRBV5-1	TRBJ2-1	CASSEQLGNEQFF
TRBD2	TRBV20-1	TRBJ2-4	CSAFPGRVEGNIQYF
.	TRBV13	TRBJ2-5	CASSLIAETQETQYF
.	TRBV12-3/TRBV12-4	TRBJ1-6	CASSFGGSSYNSPLHF
TRBD2	TRBV24-1	TRBJ2-1	CATSDLPGGGQFF
TRBD2	TRBV28	TRBJ2-1	CASSRTSGGNNEQFF
.	TRBV6-1	TRBJ2-3	CASSQNIPGASTDTQYF
TRBD2	TRBV5-1	TRBJ2-3	CASSRLANADTQYF
TRBD2	TRBV20-1	TRBJ2-1	CSVRPMTSGYNEQFF
.	TRBV6-2/TRBV6-3	TRBJ2-6	CASSGGGTPISYSGANVLTF